These T cell receptor beta chains were read from a single sample in a study of Ad26.COV2.S vaccination and SARS-CoV-2 variants. The assay was immunoSEQ multiplex PCR, and TCRdb's table has in-frame clones only and misses some. The sample holds around 450,000 clones, 80% to 90% seen once. The starting material was peripheral blood, obtained in a trial of Ad26.COV2.S vaccine versus placebo. Every receptor here comes from a person between 18 and 60 years old who received the Ad26.COV2.S COVID-19 vaccine or a placebo. Both conserved end residues are part of each CDR3. Fields, in order: D gene, V gene, J gene, clone size, CDR3 protein, CDR3 DNA. The D gene is left open where the match is weak. Rows give clone size only sometimes, using once, few, many, or a class for an expanded clone.

-,TRBV4-2,TRBJ2-7,-,CASSQSTGLGYEQYF,TGTGCCAGCAGCCAAAGCACAGGGTTGGGCTACGAGCAGTACTTC
-,TRBV19,TRBJ2-7,-,CASSKWGSSEQYF,TGTGCCAGTAGTAAGTGGGGCTCGTCCGAGCAGTACTTC
-,TRBV6-5,TRBJ2-1,-,CAVGAYNEQFF,TGTGCCGTGGGGGCCTACAATGAGCAGTTCTTC
-,TRBV15,TRBJ1-1,-,CATSRGGGLNTEAFF,TGTGCCACCAGCAGAGGCGGGGGTCTGAACACTGAAGCTTTCTTT
-,TRBV12-3/TRBV12-4,TRBJ1-2,-,CASSSAWGYTF,TGTGCCAGCAGTTCCGCCTGGGGCTACACCTTC
-,TRBV2,TRBJ1-2,-,CASSSGTDYGYTF,TGTGCCAGCAGCTCCGGGACGGACTATGGCTACACCTTC
TRBD1,TRBV3-1/TRBV3-2,TRBJ1-5,-,CASSQAAKDRLEQPQHF,TGTGCCAGCAGCCAAGCAGCCAAGGACAGGCTAGAACAGCCCCAGCATTTT
-,TRBV11-2,TRBJ2-3,-,CASSSHYPASTDTQYF,TGTGCCAGCAGCTCCCATTATCCGGCTAGCACAGATACGCAGTATTTT
TRBD2,TRBV15,TRBJ2-7,-,CATSRDPFLAGVGEQYF,TGTGCCACCAGCAGAGATCCCTTTCTAGCGGGAGTTGGCGAGCAGTACTTC
-,TRBV2,TRBJ1-5,-,CASSGDQLNQPQHF,TGTGCCAGCAGTGGAGACCAACTGAATCAGCCCCAGCATTTT
TRBD2,TRBV9,TRBJ2-1,-,CASSVGTSGRAPHYNEQFF,TGTGCCAGCAGCGTAGGGACTAGCGGGAGGGCCCCTCATTACAATGAGCAGTTCTTC
-,TRBV10-3,TRBJ2-5,-,CATKSGEGRSETQYF,TGTGCCACTAAATCAGGGGAGGGTCGCTCGGAGACCCAGTACTTC
-,TRBV28,TRBJ2-1,-,CASSFSGLSGFSYNEQFF,TGTGCCAGCAGTTTTTCGGGACTGAGCGGGTTCTCCTACAATGAGCAGTTCTTC
TRBD2,TRBV6-5,TRBJ2-7,-,CASSYGPSGGYEQYF,TGTGCCAGCAGTTACGGTCCTAGCGGGGGCTACGAGCAGTACTTC
-,TRBV5-1,TRBJ2-1,once,CASTHGHPSYNEQFF,TGCGCCAGCACTCACGGACATCCCTCATACAATGAGCAGTTCTTC
-,TRBV7-5,TRBJ2-1,-,CARSRGLAVYNEQFF,TGTGCCAGAAGCCGAGGGCTAGCGGTGTACAATGAGCAGTTCTTC
TRBD2,TRBV9,TRBJ2-2,once,CASSVGLARTGELFF,TGTGCCAGCAGCGTGGGACTAGCGCGGACCGGGGAGCTGTTTTTT
-,TRBV28,TRBJ1-6,-,CASSFFDGNSPLHF,TGTGCCAGCAGTTTCTTCGATGGTAATTCACCCCTCCACTTT
-,TRBV6-2/TRBV6-3,TRBJ1-2,-,CASSLHQSFVGGTYGYTF,TGTGCCAGCAGTTTACATCAGAGCTTCGTCGGGGGAACCTATGGCTACACCTTC